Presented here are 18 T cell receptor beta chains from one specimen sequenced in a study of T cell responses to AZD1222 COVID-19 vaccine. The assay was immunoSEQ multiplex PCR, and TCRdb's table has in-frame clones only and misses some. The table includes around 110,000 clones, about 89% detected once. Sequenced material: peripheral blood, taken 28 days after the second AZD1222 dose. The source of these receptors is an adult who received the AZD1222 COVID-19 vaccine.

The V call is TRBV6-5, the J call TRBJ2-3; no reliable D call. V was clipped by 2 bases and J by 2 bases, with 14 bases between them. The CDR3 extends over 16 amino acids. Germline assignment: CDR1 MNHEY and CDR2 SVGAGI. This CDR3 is CASSYEAGLNTDTQYF. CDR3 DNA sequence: TGTGCCAGCAGTTACGAGGCAGGCCTGAACACAGATACGCAGTATTTT.

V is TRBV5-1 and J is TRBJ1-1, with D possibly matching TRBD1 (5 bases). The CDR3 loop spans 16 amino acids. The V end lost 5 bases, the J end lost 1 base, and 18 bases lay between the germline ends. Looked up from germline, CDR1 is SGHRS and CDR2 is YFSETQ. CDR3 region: CASRIGTGVTNTEAFF. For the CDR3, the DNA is TGCGCCAGCAGGATAGGTACAGGAGTGACGAACACTGAAGCTTTCTTT.

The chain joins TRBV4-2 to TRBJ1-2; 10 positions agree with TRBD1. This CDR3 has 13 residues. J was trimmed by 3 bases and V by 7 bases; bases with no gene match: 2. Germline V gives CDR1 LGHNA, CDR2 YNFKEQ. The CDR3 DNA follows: TGTGCCAGCAAGGGACAGGGGTACTATGGCTACACCTTC. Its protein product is CASKGQGYYGYTF.

The CDR3 region has the DNA TGTGCCAGCAGTTTATTGCTAGCGGGGGGCCCCAATGAGCAGTTCTTC. This translates into CASSLLLAGGPNEQFF. The rearrangement joins TRBV27 to TRBJ2-1, with 11 positions matching TRBD2. This CDR3 is 16 amino acids long. With V trimmed by 1 base and J by 6 bases, 5 bases remained unmatched. The germline V gene encodes CDR1 MNHEY and CDR2 SMNVEV (reference sequence).

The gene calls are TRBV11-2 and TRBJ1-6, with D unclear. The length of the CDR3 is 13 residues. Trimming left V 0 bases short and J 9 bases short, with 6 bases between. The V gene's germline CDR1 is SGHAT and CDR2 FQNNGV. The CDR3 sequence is CASSLEITSPLHF. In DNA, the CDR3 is TGTGCCAGCAGCTTAGAAATCACTTCACCCCTCCACTTT. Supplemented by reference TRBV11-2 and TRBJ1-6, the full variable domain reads EAGVAQSPRYKIIEKRQSVAFWCNPISGHATLYWYQQILGQGPKLLIQFQNNGVVDDSQLPKDRFSAERLKGVDSTLKIQPAKLEDSAVYLCASSLEITSPLHFGNGTRLTVT.

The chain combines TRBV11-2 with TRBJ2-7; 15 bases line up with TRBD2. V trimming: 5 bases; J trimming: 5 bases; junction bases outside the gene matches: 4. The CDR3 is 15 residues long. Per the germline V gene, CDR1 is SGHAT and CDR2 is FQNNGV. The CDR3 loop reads CASSPGTSGRNEQYF. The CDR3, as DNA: TGTGCCAGCAGCCCGGGGACTAGCGGGAGGAACGAGCAGTACTTC.

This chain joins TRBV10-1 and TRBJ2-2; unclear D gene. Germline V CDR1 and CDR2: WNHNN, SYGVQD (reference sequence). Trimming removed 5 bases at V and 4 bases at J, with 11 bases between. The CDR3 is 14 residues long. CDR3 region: CASSPLGTTGELFF. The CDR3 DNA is TGCGCCAGCAGTCCCCTCGGAACCACCGGGGAGCTGTTTTTT.

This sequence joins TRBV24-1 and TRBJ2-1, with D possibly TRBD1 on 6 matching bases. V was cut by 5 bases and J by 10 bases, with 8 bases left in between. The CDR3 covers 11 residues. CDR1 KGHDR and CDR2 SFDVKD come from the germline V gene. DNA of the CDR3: TGTGCCACCAGTGGGGGGCAAGAGCAGTTCTTC. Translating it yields CATSGGQEQFF.

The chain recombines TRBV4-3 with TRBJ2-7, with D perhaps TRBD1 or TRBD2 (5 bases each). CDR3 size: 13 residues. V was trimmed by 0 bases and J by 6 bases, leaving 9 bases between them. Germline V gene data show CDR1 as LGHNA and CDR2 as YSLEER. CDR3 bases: TGCGCCAGCAGCCAAGATCGGGGCCGCGAGCAGTACTTC. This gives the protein CASSQDRGREQYF.

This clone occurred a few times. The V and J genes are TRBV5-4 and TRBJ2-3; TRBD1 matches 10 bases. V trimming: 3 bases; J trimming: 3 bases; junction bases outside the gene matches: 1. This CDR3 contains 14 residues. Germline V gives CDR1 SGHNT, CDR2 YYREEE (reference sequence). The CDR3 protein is CASSWDRGTDTQYF. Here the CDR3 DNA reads TGTGCCAGCAGCTGGGACAGGGGAACAGATACGCAGTATTTT.

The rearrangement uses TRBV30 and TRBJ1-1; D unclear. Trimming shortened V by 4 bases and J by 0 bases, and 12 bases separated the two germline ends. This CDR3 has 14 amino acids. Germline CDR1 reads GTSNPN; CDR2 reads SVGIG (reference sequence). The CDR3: CAWTAWEMNTEAFF. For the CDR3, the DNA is TGTGCCTGGACGGCCTGGGAAATGAACACTGAAGCTTTCTTT. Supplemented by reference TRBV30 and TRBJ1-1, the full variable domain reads SQTIHQWPATLVQPVGSPLSLECTVEGTSNPNLYWYRQAAGRGLQLLFYSVGIGQISSEVPQNLSASRPQDRQFILSSKKLLLSDSGFYLCAWTAWEMNTEAFFGQGTRLTVV.

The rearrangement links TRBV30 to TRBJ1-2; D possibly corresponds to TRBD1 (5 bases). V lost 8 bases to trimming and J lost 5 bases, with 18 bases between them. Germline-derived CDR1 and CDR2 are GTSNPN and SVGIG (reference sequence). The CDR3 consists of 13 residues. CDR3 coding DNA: TGTGCCCTGCAGGGTTTCGACGCTTATGGCTACACCTTC. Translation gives CALQGFDAYGYTF.

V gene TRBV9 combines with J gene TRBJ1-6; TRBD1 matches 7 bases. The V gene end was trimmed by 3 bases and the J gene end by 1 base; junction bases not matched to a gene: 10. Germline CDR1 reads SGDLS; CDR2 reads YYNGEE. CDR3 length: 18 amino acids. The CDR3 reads CASSDSTGSKSYNSPLHF. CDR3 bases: TGTGCCAGCAGCGACTCGACAGGGTCTAAGTCCTATAATTCACCCCTCCACTTT.

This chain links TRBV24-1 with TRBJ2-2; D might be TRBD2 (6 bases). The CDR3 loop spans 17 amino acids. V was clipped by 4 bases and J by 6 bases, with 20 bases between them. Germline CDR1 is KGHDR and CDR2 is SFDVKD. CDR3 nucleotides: TGTGCCACCAGTGACTTCGCCATGAGACGACTAGCCGGGGAGCTGTTTTTT. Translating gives CATSDFAMRRLAGELFF.

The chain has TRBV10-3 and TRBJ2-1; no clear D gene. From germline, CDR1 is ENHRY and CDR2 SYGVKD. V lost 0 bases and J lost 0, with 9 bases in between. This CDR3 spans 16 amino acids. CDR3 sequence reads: CAISESDLRSYNEQFF. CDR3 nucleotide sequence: TGTGCCATCAGTGAGTCGGATCTGCGCTCCTACAATGAGCAGTTCTTC.

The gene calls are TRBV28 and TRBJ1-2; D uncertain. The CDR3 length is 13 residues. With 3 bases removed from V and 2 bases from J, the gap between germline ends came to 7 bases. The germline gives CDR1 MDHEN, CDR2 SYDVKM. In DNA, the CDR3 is TGTGCCAGCAGTTTGCCCGCCAACTATGGCTACACCTTC. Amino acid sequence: CASSLPANYGYTF.

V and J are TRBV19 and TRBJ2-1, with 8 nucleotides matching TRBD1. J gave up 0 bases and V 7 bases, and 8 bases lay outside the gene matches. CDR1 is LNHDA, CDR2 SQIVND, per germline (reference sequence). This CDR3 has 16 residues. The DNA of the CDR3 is TGTGCCAGTATCCCGACCACAGGGGGCTCCTACAATGAGCAGTTCTTC. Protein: CASIPTTGGSYNEQFF.

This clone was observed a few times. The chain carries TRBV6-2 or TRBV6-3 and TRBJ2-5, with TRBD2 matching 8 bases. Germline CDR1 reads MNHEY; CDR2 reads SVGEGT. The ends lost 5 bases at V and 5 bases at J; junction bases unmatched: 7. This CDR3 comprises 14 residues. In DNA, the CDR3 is TGTGCCAGCAGTCACGGGACTAGTACCGAGACCCAGTACTTC. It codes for CASSHGTSTETQYF.